Listed here are 27 T cell receptor beta chains from one sample, sequenced in a study of cytomegalovirus exposure and HLA in healthy donors. Use of 60 Vbeta and 13 Jbeta primers characterized the PCR. The protocol was immunoSEQ multiplex PCR, while the TCRdb copy is restricted to in-frame clones and leaves out a portion. The specimen's table records some 130,000 clones. Material for sequencing was PBMCs. These TCRs come from a man aged 18 to 30 in good health and CMV-seronegative.

The V call is TRBV5-4, the J call TRBJ1-1, with a tentative D call TRBD1 (6 bases). The CDR3 has 15 amino acids. The germline CDR1 and CDR2 sequences are SGHNT and YYREEE (reference sequence). V was shortened by 5 bases and J by 4 bases, with 18 bases between the two germline ends. CDR3 bases: TGTGCCAGCAGAAGCCAGATCCAGGGGACCACTGAAGCTTTCTTT. It specifies CASRSQIQGTTEAFF.

The rearrangement links TRBV14 to TRBJ1-6; TRBD1 matches 7 bases. The CDR3 totals 17 residues. Per the germline V gene, CDR1 is SGHDN and CDR2 is FVKESK. The junction had 11 bases not matched to a gene; V was cut back by 4 bases and J by 5 bases. CDR3 residues: CASSRDSDRAHNSPLHF. CDR3 in DNA: TGTGCCAGCAGCCGAGACTCTGACAGGGCGCATAATTCACCCCTCCACTTT.

This chain links TRBV28 with TRBJ1-4, with 7 bases fitting TRBD1. Germline values: CDR1 MDHEN, CDR2 SYDVKM. The CDR3 is made up of 16 amino acids. Losses at the gene ends were 1 base for V and 0 bases for J; bases not matched to a gene: 2. As DNA, the CDR3 is TGTGCCAGCAGTTTATTCAGGGGGGCAACTAATGAAAAACTGTTTTTT. It is translated as CASSLFRGATNEKLFF.

V gene TRBV29-1 combines with J gene TRBJ1-2, with a weak D call TRBD1 (6 bases). CDR1 is SQVTM, CDR2 ANQGSEA, per germline. CDR3 length equals 15 residues. V was clipped by 2 bases and J by 8 bases, with 21 bases between them. CDR3 sequence: CSVENRVNRDGGYTF. DNA of the CDR3: TGCAGCGTTGAAAATAGGGTTAACAGGGATGGAGGCTACACCTTC.

This chain joins TRBV6-5 and TRBJ2-7; unclear D gene. The V and J ends lost 2 bases and 2 bases respectively, with 13 bases between them. Germline V gene lookup returns CDR1 MNHEY and CDR2 SVGAGI. The CDR3 contains 15 residues. The DNA for the CDR3 is TGTGCCAGCAGTTACCGTGAGGCTCCAACCTACGAGCAGTACTTC. This codes for CASSYREAPTYEQYF.

The chain links TRBV29-1 to TRBJ2-4; TRBD1 is a possible D gene (6 bases). Germline values: CDR1 SQVTM, CDR2 ANQGSEA. V was shortened by 8 bases and J by 8 bases, with 16 bases between the two germline ends. This CDR3 region has 12 residues. The CDR3 spells CSINRDGDIQYF. CDR3 in DNA: TGCAGCATAAACAGGGATGGAGACATTCAGTACTTC.

The V and J genes are TRBV29-1 and TRBJ1-5; tentative D call: TRBD1 (6 bases). Trimming pared 6 bases from V and 4 bases from J, leaving 10 bases between. The CDR3 length is 12 residues. Germline V gives CDR1 SQVTM, CDR2 ANQGSEA. CDR3 protein: CSVGQSNQPQHF. In DNA form, the CDR3 reads TGCAGCGTCGGACAGTCTAATCAGCCCCAGCATTTT. Variable domain in full (rest from reference TRBV29-1 and TRBJ1-5): SAVISQKPSRDICQRGTSLTIQCQVDSQVTMMFWYRQQPGQSLTLIATANQGSEATYESGFVIDKFPISRPNLTFSTLTVSNMSPEDSSIYLCSVGQSNQPQHFGDGTRLSIL.

This sequence joins TRBV10-3 and TRBJ2-5, with 9 positions matching TRBD1. The CDR3 is made up of 14 amino acids. Germline V gene lookup returns CDR1 ENHRY and CDR2 SYGVKD. Germline trimming cut 10 bases from V and 4 bases from J; bases unmatched to any gene: 10. The CDR3 DNA follows: TGTGCCACCAACCCCGGGACAGGGATAGAGACCCAGTACTTC. Protein sequence: CATNPGTGIETQYF.

The V gene is TRBV28, the J gene TRBJ1-2, with 9 nucleotides matching TRBD1. Germline assignment: CDR1 MDHEN and CDR2 SYDVKM. The CDR3 covers 14 residues. V dropped 6 bases and J dropped 6; count of bases not matched to a gene: 8. Written as DNA, the CDR3 is TGTGCCAGCAGGCCCGGGACAGGGATTGATGGCTACACCTTC. It translates to CASRPGTGIDGYTF.

The chain combines TRBV10-2 with TRBJ1-1; 10 bases align to TRBD1. The V gene end was trimmed by 6 bases and the J gene end by 2 bases; junction bases not matched to a gene: 3. The V gene's germline CDR1 is WSHSY and CDR2 SAAADI. This CDR3 has 14 amino acids. CDR3 nucleotides: TGCGCCAGCAGGGGGACAGGGGAAAACACTGAAGCTTTCTTT. It specifies CASRGTGENTEAFF.

The chain is built from TRBV6-5 and TRBJ1-2, with TRBD1 matching over 9 bases. This CDR3 contains 14 residues. The V and J ends lost 6 bases and 0 bases, in that order; junction bases with no gene match: 2. The germline V gene has CDR1 MNHEY and CDR2 SVGAGI. CDR3 coding DNA: TGTGCCAGCAGGCGGACAGGGGCTAACTATGGCTACACCTTC. It is translated as CASRRTGANYGYTF.

V and J are TRBV7-9 and TRBJ2-7; perhaps TRBD1 as D (6 bases). Germline assignment: CDR1 SEHNR and CDR2 FQNEAQ (reference sequence). The CDR3 runs 15 residues. V lost 4 bases and J lost 4, with 17 bases in between. This chain's CDR3 is CASSSLGQGSYEQYF. The CDR3 DNA is TGTGCCAGCAGCTCACTAGGGCAGGGGTCGTACGAGCAGTACTTC.

V and J are TRBV6-6 and TRBJ2-6, with D uncertain. The germline V gene has CDR1 MNHNY and CDR2 SVGAGI (reference sequence). The CDR3 length is 11 residues. DNA of the CDR3: TGTTGCGTCTCTGGGGCCAACGTCCTGACTTTC. It codes for CCVSGANVLTF.

V is TRBV14 and J is TRBJ1-2, with TRBD1 identical over 7 bases. V trimming: 1 base; J trimming: 1 base; junction bases outside the gene matches: 3. The CDR3 has 15 residues. Germline values: CDR1 SGHDN, CDR2 FVKESK. The CDR3: CASSQGDSFNYGYTF. The CDR3 DNA is TGTGCCAGCAGCCAAGGGGACAGTTTTAACTATGGCTACACCTTC.

This rearrangement joins TRBV5-1 to TRBJ2-5; D is possibly TRBD1 (5 bases). The germline V and J ends were trimmed by 4 bases and 3 bases, with 10 bases remaining between them. CDR1 and CDR2 from the germline V gene are SGHRS and YFSETQ. The CDR3 length is 13 residues. CDR3 nucleotides: TGCGCCAGCAGCACAGGACCCGAAGAGACCCAGTACTTC. This translates into CASSTGPEETQYF. The full variable domain, in which reference TRBV5-1 and TRBJ2-5 provide the parts outside the CDR3, is KAGVTQTPRYLIKTRGQQVTLSCSPISGHRSVSWYQQTPGQGLQFLFEYFSETQRNKGNFPGRFSGRQFSNSRSEMNVSTLELGDSALYLCASSTGPEETQYFGPGTRLLVL.

The V and J genes are TRBV19 and TRBJ2-3, with no clear D. CDR3 length: 13 amino acids. The V gene's germline CDR1 is LNHDA and CDR2 SQIVND (reference sequence). V dropped 2 bases and J dropped 1 base, with 4 bases sitting between them. The CDR3 spells CASSISRTDTQYF. The CDR3 DNA follows: TGTGCCAGTAGTATATCTCGCACAGATACGCAGTATTTT.

The CDR3: CASSRTSGRRSYEQYF. Here the CDR3 DNA reads TGTGCCAGCAGCCGGACTAGCGGGAGGAGGTCCTACGAGCAGTACTTC. J is TRBJ2-5 and V is TRBV28; 14 bases map to TRBD2. The J call may be mistaken, given a closer DNA end match to TRBJ2-7. Germline V gives CDR1 MDHEN, CDR2 SYDVKM. The length of the CDR3 is 16 residues.

This chain links TRBV18 with TRBJ2-3; tentatively, D is TRBD2 (6 bases). From germline, CDR1 is KGHSH and CDR2 LQKENI. The CDR3 runs to 13 residues. V gave up 5 bases and J gave up 0 bases, with 6 bases separating them. This CDR3 reads CASSGTSTDTQYF. CDR3 DNA: TGTGCCAGCTCAGGGACTAGCACAGATACGCAGTATTTT. Combining the CDR3 with reference TRBV18 and TRBJ2-3 gives the whole variable domain NAGVMQNPRHLVRRRGQEARLRCSPMKGHSHVYWYRQLPEEGLKFMVYLQKENIIDESGMPKERFSAEFPKEGPSILRIQQVVRGDSAAYFCASSGTSTDTQYFGPGTRLTVL.

The V gene is TRBV7-9, the J gene TRBJ1-1; no clear D gene. The CDR3 extends over 11 amino acids. Germline V CDR1 and CDR2: SEHNR, FQNEAQ (reference sequence). Trimming cost V 8 bases and J 0 bases, with 4 bases left between them. This chain's CDR3 is CASQMNTEAFF. For the CDR3, the DNA is TGTGCCAGCCAGATGAACACTGAAGCTTTCTTT.

V gene TRBV4-3 combines with J gene TRBJ2-1; 8 bases are shared with TRBD2. Germline V gene lookup returns CDR1 LGHNA and CDR2 YSLEER. This CDR3 has 16 residues. V lost 1 base and J lost 3; bases outside the gene matches: 5. CDR3 loop: CASSQVTSGDYNEQFF. The CDR3 DNA reads TGCGCCAGCAGCCAAGTAACTAGCGGAGACTACAATGAGCAGTTCTTC.

The chain employs TRBV28 and TRBJ2-7; 7 bases fit TRBD1. V was pared by 7 bases and J by 1 base, with 4 bases of the junction left unmatched. CDR1 MDHEN and CDR2 SYDVKM come from the germline V gene. This CDR3 region has 13 residues. CDR3 region: CASTWGQSYEQYF. Written as DNA, the CDR3 is TGTGCCAGCACCTGGGGACAGTCCTACGAGCAGTACTTC.

The chain is built from TRBV2 and TRBJ2-1; 12 bases line up with TRBD2. Germline values: CDR1 SNHLY, CDR2 FYNNEI. The V and J ends lost 7 bases and 9 bases, in that order; junction bases with no gene match: 10. CDR3 length: 15 amino acids. CDR3 in amino acids: CASTLGLAGFGEQFF. The DNA of the CDR3 is TGTGCCAGCACCCTGGGACTAGCGGGTTTTGGTGAGCAGTTCTTC.

V gene TRBV5-1 combines with J gene TRBJ2-3; 7 nucleotides match TRBD1. This CDR3 has 15 residues. Germline V lookup: CDR1 SGHRS, CDR2 YFSETQ. V dropped 3 bases and J dropped 3; count of bases not matched to a gene: 7. In DNA form, the CDR3 reads TGCGCCAGCAGCTCGAGACAGGGTGGGACAGATACGCAGTATTTT. Its translation is CASSSRQGGTDTQYF.

The V call is TRBV30, the J call TRBJ2-5, with 9 bases that match TRBD1. Germline V gene lookup returns CDR1 GTSNPN and CDR2 SVGIG (reference sequence). This CDR3 has 15 amino acids. V shed 4 bases, J shed 5 bases, and the junction held 11 bases outside the gene matches. This CDR3 is CAWKEGQGRFETQYF. In DNA form, the CDR3 reads TGTGCCTGGAAAGAGGGACAGGGAAGGTTCGAGACCCAGTACTTC.

The J gene is TRBJ2-2, the V gene TRBV29-1; D not certain. The V end was cut by 0 bases, the J end by 5 bases, with 7 bases between. CDR1 is SQVTM and CDR2 is ANQGSEA in the germline V gene. The CDR3 runs 13 residues. Written as DNA, the CDR3 is TGCAGCGTTGAAGACTACGGGACCGGGGAGCTGTTTTTT. This codes for CSVEDYGTGELFF.

This rearrangement joins TRBV27 to TRBJ2-2, with TRBD2 as a possible D gene (5 bases). The CDR3 covers 13 residues. V was cut by 2 bases and J by 5 bases, with 6 bases left in between. Germline-derived CDR1 and CDR2 are MNHEY and SMNVEV (reference sequence). The CDR3 nucleotides read TGTGCCAGCAGTTTAAGGGAGACCGGGGAGCTGTTTTTT. Protein: CASSLRETGELFF.

The chain has TRBV4-3 and TRBJ1-6; 12 nucleotides align to TRBD1. The ends lost 0 bases at V and 10 bases at J; junction bases unmatched: 7. Per the germline V gene, CDR1 is LGHNA and CDR2 is YSLEER. The CDR3 runs 17 residues. The CDR3 nucleotides read TGCGCCAGCAGCCAAGAAACCTCCGGGACAGGGGGCTCACCCCTCCACTTT. Translating gives CASSQETSGTGGSPLHF.